The 6 T cell receptor beta chains in this list originate from one sample, sequenced in a study of cytomegalovirus exposure and HLA in healthy donors. Researchers ran the PCR with 60 Vbeta and 13 Jbeta primers. Libraries were prepared by immunoSEQ multiplex PCR; TCRdb keeps only in-frame clonotypes and omits some of them. Of some 140,000 clones listed, less than 80% are singletons. The sample comprised PBMCs. The source of these receptors is a woman aged 50 to 60 in good health and CMV-seropositive.

This chain joins TRBV28 and TRBJ1-4; 7 positions match TRBD1. Per the germline V gene, CDR1 is MDHEN and CDR2 is SYDVKM. With V trimmed by 3 bases and J by 6 bases, 7 bases remained unmatched. The CDR3 runs to 15 residues. CDR3: CASSFSAGGYEKLFF. DNA of the CDR3: TGTGCCAGCAGTTTCTCGGCAGGGGGATATGAAAAACTGTTTTTT.

This clone was recorded only once. This chain connects TRBV9 to TRBJ2-3, with D possibly matching TRBD1 (6 bases). Germline V lookup: CDR1 SGDLS, CDR2 YYNGEE. This CDR3 region has 15 residues. Trimming took 0 bases from V and 8 from J, leaving 16 bases between them. The DNA for the CDR3 is TGTGCCAGCAGCGTAGGTGGGCAGGGGACGTCTACGCAGTATTTT. Its protein is CASSVGGQGTSTQYF.

The chain recombines TRBV2 with TRBJ2-3; TRBD2 matches 10 bases. V dropped 7 bases and J dropped 6; count of bases not matched to a gene: 4. Germline V lookup: CDR1 SNHLY, CDR2 FYNNEI. CDR3 length equals 13 residues. CDR3 sequence: CASNQRGGDTQYF. CDR3 coding DNA: TGTGCCAGCAACCAGCGGGGGGGCGATACGCAGTATTTT.

The chain recombines TRBV5-8 with TRBJ1-4; TRBD1 matches 7 bases. The CDR3 is 15 amino acids. Germline assignment: CDR1 SGHTS and CDR2 YDEGEE. J was trimmed by 3 bases and V by 4 bases; bases with no gene match: 6. The CDR3 DNA sequence: TGTGCCAGCAGCCTTAGGGGGCCAGCTAATGAAAAACTGTTTTTT. This encodes CASSLRGPANEKLFF.

This sequence joins TRBV4-2 and TRBJ2-2; 9 bases map to TRBD2. There are 15 residues in the CDR3. Germline V lookup: CDR1 LGHNA, CDR2 YNFKEQ. Trimming removed 0 bases from V and 5 bases from J; junction bases left unmatched: 1. For the CDR3, the DNA is TGTGCCAGCAGCCAAGATGCGGGGGGGACCGGGGAGCTGTTTTTT. It codes for CASSQDAGGTGELFF.

This clone was counted a single time. The chain is built from TRBV7-9 and TRBJ2-3, with D possibly matching TRBD1 (6 bases). V gave up 5 bases and J gave up 0 bases, with 12 bases separating them. Germline-derived CDR1 and CDR2 are SEHNR and FQNEAQ (reference sequence). The CDR3 length is 15 residues. CDR3 protein: CASSLRDTSTDTQYF. The CDR3 coding sequence is TGTGCCAGCAGCCTAAGGGACACTAGCACAGATACGCAGTATTTT. The whole variable domain, filled in from reference TRBV7-9 and TRBJ2-3, reads DTGVSQNPRHKITKRGQNVTFRCDPISEHNRLYWYRQTLGQGPEFLTYFQNEAQLEKSRLLSDRFSAERPKGSFSTLEIQRTEQGDSAMYLCASSLRDTSTDTQYFGPGTRLTVL.